The 32 T cell receptor beta chains in this list originate from one sample, sequenced in a study of blood T cell repertoires in COVID-19. TCRdb keeps only in-frame clones here, not all; method: immunoSEQ multiplex PCR. The data contain 170,000 or so clones, approximately 88% of them singletons. Specimen: PBMCs or T cells enriched from blood (not recorded which). The source is a woman in her forties or fifties who had recovered from COVID-19.

V gene TRBV6-2 or TRBV6-3 combines with J gene TRBJ2-7, with D tentatively TRBD2 (6 bases). The CDR3 consists of 15 residues. Germline V CDR1 and CDR2: MNHEY, SVGEGT. Trimming removed 4 bases at V and 0 bases at J, with 13 bases between. CDR3 loop: CASSSLAQSSYEQYF. The CDR3 region has the DNA TGTGCCAGCAGTTCCCTAGCGCAGAGCTCCTACGAGCAGTACTTC.

This chain connects TRBV19 to TRBJ2-7; D possibly corresponds to TRBD1 (7 bases). This CDR3 has 13 amino acids. With 5 bases removed from V and 7 bases from J, the gap between germline ends came to 15 bases. Germline V lookup: CDR1 LNHDA, CDR2 SQIVND (reference sequence). The CDR3 sequence is CASSSNRGGEQYF. CDR3 nucleotide sequence: TGTGCCAGTAGTTCAAACAGGGGAGGAGAGCAGTACTTC.

The chain links TRBV2 to TRBJ2-7; 11 positions agree with TRBD2. The CDR3 sequence is 17 residues long. Germline CDR1 is SNHLY and CDR2 is FYNNEI. J lost 3 bases, V lost 5 bases, and 12 bases had no gene match. The CDR3 region is CASSPGLAGINSYEQYF. CDR3 sequence (DNA): TGTGCCAGCAGTCCCGGACTAGCGGGCATAAACAGCTACGAGCAGTACTTC.

This chain joins TRBV2 and TRBJ1-3; D unclear. CDR3 length: 14 residues. V dropped 3 bases and J dropped 4 bases, with 10 bases sitting between them. CDR1 and CDR2 (germline): SNHLY, FYNNEI. CDR3 DNA sequence: TGTGCCAGCAGTGATAAGAGGCACGGAAACACCATATATTTT. It yields the protein CASSDKRHGNTIYF.

This chain connects TRBV6-6 to TRBJ2-3; a weak D match, TRBD2 (7 bases). Deletions cut 0 bases from V and 2 bases from J, with 9 bases between. The germline V gene encodes CDR1 MNHNY and CDR2 SVGAGI (reference sequence). This CDR3 comprises 15 residues. The CDR3 bases are TGTGCCAGCAGTTACTCGGCGGGGGCCACAGATACGCAGTATTTT. This codes for CASSYSAGATDTQYF.

This clone was found once. This rearrangement joins TRBV24-1 to TRBJ2-7, with TRBD1 matching 9 bases. CDR1 is KGHDR, CDR2 SFDVKD, per germline. This CDR3 comprises 15 residues. After removal of 1 base from V and 5 bases from J, the junction contained 5 bases not matched to a gene. The CDR3 reads CATSDFGTGINEQYF. The CDR3 DNA is TGTGCCACCAGTGATTTTGGGACAGGGATAAACGAGCAGTACTTC.

CDR3 in DNA: TGTGCCAGCAGCTTCGAAACGAGCTACGAGCAGTACTTC. This translates into CASSFETSYEQYF. The chain carries TRBV7-6 and TRBJ2-7; D unclear. The CDR3 is made up of 13 amino acids. The V and J ends lost 3 bases and 3 bases respectively, with 9 bases between them. CDR1 SGHVS and CDR2 FNYEAQ come from the germline V gene.

The chain links TRBV2 to TRBJ1-1; the match to TRBD1 covers 9 bases. The CDR3 is 14 residues long. Germline V gene data show CDR1 as SNHLY and CDR2 as FYNNEI. The V and J ends lost 4 bases and 5 bases, in that order; junction bases with no gene match: 5. CDR3 bases: TGTGCCAGCAGTGGTACAGGGGGCGTTACTGAAGCTTTCTTT. This gives the protein CASSGTGGVTEAFF.

This chain connects TRBV6-5 to TRBJ2-1; maybe TRBD2 (5 bases). Germline loops: CDR1 MNHEY, CDR2 SVGAGI. The CDR3 extends over 12 amino acids. Between the trimmed V and J ends, which lost 6 bases and 12 bases, there was a span of 15 bases. CDR3 nucleotide sequence: TGTGCCAGCAGCGAGGGCGTCAGAGGGCAGTTCTTC. It specifies CASSEGVRGQFF.

V gene TRBV18 combines with J gene TRBJ1-3; 9 positions agree with TRBD1. The CDR3 is 18 amino acids. With V trimmed by 5 bases and J by 1 base, 12 bases remained unmatched. The V gene's germline CDR1 is KGHSH and CDR2 LQKENI. The chain's CDR3 is CASSKSVQGAISGNTIYF. The DNA of the CDR3 is TGTGCCAGCTCAAAGAGCGTACAGGGGGCGATATCTGGAAACACCATATATTTT. The variable domain in full, completed from reference TRBV18 and TRBJ1-3, reads NAGVMQNPRHLVRRRGQEARLRCSPMKGHSHVYWYRQLPEEGLKFMVYLQKENIIDESGMPKERFSAEFPKEGPSILRIQQVVRGDSAAYFCASSKSVQGAISGNTIYFGEGSWLTVV.

The J gene is TRBJ1-5, the V gene TRBV7-8; no reliable D call. Trimming took off 1 base at V and 7 bases at J, with 14 bases between the two ends. Germline lookup yields CDR1 SGHVS and CDR2 FQNEAQ. This CDR3 has 15 amino acids. Here the CDR3 reads CASSLERVGRQPQHF. In nucleotides, the CDR3 is TGTGCCAGCAGCTTAGAACGCGTGGGGAGGCAGCCCCAGCATTTT.

This CDR3 is CASRLQGGNTEAFF. CDR3 coding DNA: TGTGCCAGCAGACTTCAAGGGGGGAACACTGAAGCTTTCTTT. This chain connects TRBV6-5 to TRBJ1-1; tentative D call: TRBD1 (6 bases). CDR1 and CDR2 from the germline V gene are MNHEY and SVGAGI. V lost 6 bases to trimming and J lost 1 base, with 12 bases between them. CDR3 length: 14 residues.

The V and J genes are TRBV6-5 and TRBJ1-1; no firm D call. V was clipped by 6 bases and J by 5 bases, with 19 bases between them. This CDR3 region has 15 residues. Germline V gene lookup returns CDR1 MNHEY and CDR2 SVGAGI. Written as DNA, the CDR3 is TGTGCCAGCAGCAGAAAATCGTTTCAGGCAACTGAAGCTTTCTTT. It encodes CASSRKSFQATEAFF.

The rearrangement links TRBV11-2 to TRBJ2-5, with a possible D match to TRBD2 (7 bases). CDR3 length: 13 residues. The V end was cut by 6 bases, the J end by 1 base, with 9 bases between. Germline V CDR1 and CDR2: SGHAT, FQNNGV. The CDR3 loop reads CASRRGAQETQYF. The CDR3 nucleotides read TGTGCCAGCAGACGGGGGGCCCAAGAGACCCAGTACTTC.

This clone was seen only a few times. The V call is TRBV28, the J call TRBJ1-4, with D unresolved. This CDR3 spans 16 amino acids. Germline V gives CDR1 MDHEN, CDR2 SYDVKM. The V and J ends lost 6 bases and 7 bases respectively, with 21 bases between them. In nucleotides, the CDR3 is TGTGCCAGCAGCCCGGGCCCACGGGCACGGGGTGAAAAACTGTTTTTT. Residues: CASSPGPRARGEKLFF.

J is TRBJ1-1 and V is TRBV19, with unresolved D. The CDR3 spans 13 residues. The ends were cut back, 7 bases at V and 2 bases at J, with 11 bases in the middle. CDR1 and CDR2 from the germline V gene are LNHDA and SQIVND (reference sequence). CDR3 protein: CASNGQSNTEAFF. DNA for the CDR3: TGTGCCAGTAATGGTCAGTCTAACACTGAAGCTTTCTTT.

This rearrangement joins TRBV7-9 to TRBJ2-1; 9 bases are shared with TRBD1. The CDR3 loop spans 17 amino acids. V shed 0 bases, J shed 1 base, and the junction held 4 bases outside the gene matches. Germline values: CDR1 SEHNR, CDR2 FQNEAQ (reference sequence). This CDR3 is CASSLAGQGGSYNEQFF. The CDR3 bases are TGTGCCAGCAGCTTAGCGGGACAGGGAGGGTCCTACAATGAGCAGTTCTTC.

V usage is TRBV15 and J usage is TRBJ2-7; 7 nucleotides line up with TRBD1. The CDR3 sequence is 17 residues long. CDR1 is LNHNV and CDR2 is YYDKDF in the germline V gene (reference sequence). After removal of 0 bases from V and 3 bases from J, the junction contained 11 bases not matched to a gene. In DNA, the CDR3 is TGTGCCACCAGCAGAGATCTGAGTAGGGGGCAAGTCTACGAGCAGTACTTC. This gives the protein CATSRDLSRGQVYEQYF.

V is TRBV5-1 and J is TRBJ1-6; possible D gene TRBD1, 6 bases. V was clipped by 2 bases and J by 0 bases, with 6 bases between them. Germline values: CDR1 SGHRS, CDR2 YFSETQ. The CDR3 has 15 residues. The CDR3 protein is CASSLQGSYNSPLHF. The CDR3 DNA follows: TGCGCCAGCAGCTTACAGGGCTCCTATAATTCACCCCTCCACTTT.

The V call is TRBV5-1, the J call TRBJ2-3; 7 bases are shared with TRBD1. Unmatched junction bases numbered 10, after V lost 4 bases and J lost 2 bases. The CDR3 has 16 residues. Germline CDR1 SGHRS, CDR2 YFSETQ. This CDR3 reads CASSPLTGVVTDTQYF. The CDR3 coding sequence is TGCGCCAGCAGCCCGCTTACAGGGGTCGTCACAGATACGCAGTATTTT. The whole variable domain, filled in from reference TRBV5-1 and TRBJ2-3, reads KAGVTQTPRYLIKTRGQQVTLSCSPISGHRSVSWYQQTPGQGLQFLFEYFSETQRNKGNFPGRFSGRQFSNSRSEMNVSTLELGDSALYLCASSPLTGVVTDTQYFGPGTRLTVL.

This clone has more than one count but fewer than ten. The chain is built from TRBV6-5 and TRBJ1-1; D is perhaps TRBD1 (5 bases). The germline CDR1 and CDR2 sequences are MNHEY and SVGAGI. CDR3 length: 16 residues. V gave up 0 bases and J gave up 1 base, with 12 bases separating them. CDR3 sequence: CASSYSRTRANTEAFF. The CDR3 nucleotides read TGTGCCAGCAGTTACTCCCGGACAAGGGCGAACACTGAAGCTTTCTTT.

This chain joins TRBV6-5 and TRBJ1-4; TRBD1 agrees at 7 bases. This CDR3 is 15 amino acids long. CDR1 and CDR2 from the germline V gene are MNHEY and SVGAGI. Trimming removed 5 bases from V and 8 bases from J; junction bases left unmatched: 11. Here the CDR3 reads CASSTRTGLGEKLFF. Here the CDR3 DNA reads TGTGCCAGCAGTACCCGGACAGGTTTGGGGGAAAAACTGTTTTTT.

The genes are TRBV18 and TRBJ1-1, with TRBD1 as a possible D gene (5 bases). The V end lost 5 bases, the J end lost 5 bases, and 15 bases lay between the germline ends. Germline V CDR1 and CDR2: KGHSH, LQKENI. The CDR3 runs to 14 residues. In nucleotides, the CDR3 is TGTGCCAGCTCAGAGCAGGGAAGGCTTACTGAAGCTTTCTTT. This sequence encodes CASSEQGRLTEAFF.

CDR3 DNA sequence: TGTGCCAGCAGCCAAGACTGGGGCGGGACAGATATCATGAACACTGAAGCTTTCTTT. Its protein product is CASSQDWGGTDIMNTEAFF. The chain employs TRBV4-2 and TRBJ1-1; 7 bases fit TRBD1. CDR1 and CDR2 (germline): LGHNA, YNFKEQ. The length of the CDR3 is 19 residues. After removal of 0 bases from V and 0 bases from J, the junction contained 13 bases not matched to a gene.

The chain links TRBV5-1 to TRBJ2-7, with 11 nucleotides matching TRBD2. The CDR3 extends over 15 amino acids. The V and J ends lost 0 bases and 4 bases, in that order; junction bases with no gene match: 3. Germline assignment: CDR1 SGHRS and CDR2 YFSETQ. CDR3 bases: TGCGCCAGCAGCTTGGAGGCTAGCGGGGGGTACGAGCAGTACTTC. Translation: CASSLEASGGYEQYF.

The chain combines TRBV6-1 with TRBJ2-5, with TRBD2 identical over 7 bases. This CDR3 comprises 16 residues. From germline, CDR1 is MNHNS and CDR2 SASEGT. Trimming cost V 5 bases and J 1 base; bases outside gene matches: 10. Here the CDR3 reads CASSQDKRGRQETQYF. The CDR3 DNA reads as TGTGCCAGCAGTCAAGATAAGCGGGGACGCCAAGAGACCCAGTACTTC.

The chain recombines TRBV7-2 with TRBJ1-1; 8 nucleotides align to TRBD1. After removal of 5 bases from V and 5 bases from J, the junction contained 13 bases not matched to a gene. CDR3 length: 16 amino acids. The V gene's germline CDR1 is SGHTA and CDR2 FQGNSA. CDR3 sequence reads: CASSLKPPGGGTEAFF. The CDR3 bases are TGTGCCAGCAGCCTTAAACCCCCAGGGGGCGGGACTGAAGCTTTCTTT.

The V gene is TRBV5-6, the J gene TRBJ1-2, with no clear D. The germline CDR1 and CDR2 sequences are SGHDT and YYEEEE. The CDR3 runs to 13 residues. Deletions cut 6 bases from V and 8 bases from J, with 17 bases between. CDR3 in amino acids: CASTFGRVLGYTF. In DNA form, the CDR3 reads TGTGCCAGCACCTTTGGTCGGGTATTGGGCTACACCTTC. The variable domain in full, completed from reference TRBV5-6 and TRBJ1-2, reads DAGVTQSPTHLIKTRGQQVTLRCSPKSGHDTVSWYQQALGQGPQFIFQYYEEEERQRGNFPDRFSGHQFPNYSSELNVNALLLGDSALYLCASTFGRVLGYTFGSGTRLTVV.

The rearrangement uses TRBV7-2 and TRBJ1-1, with D possibly matching TRBD1 (6 bases). The V end was cut by 1 base, the J end by 4 bases, with 13 bases between. The germline gives CDR1 SGHTA, CDR2 FQGNSA. The CDR3 loop spans 15 amino acids. The CDR3 sequence: CASSLDGGGGTEAFF. For the CDR3, the DNA is TGTGCCAGCAGCTTAGACGGAGGGGGGGGCACTGAAGCTTTCTTT.

This clone was counted a single time. This rearrangement joins TRBV6-6 to TRBJ2-3; 9 nucleotides line up with TRBD2. Germline lookup yields CDR1 MNHNY and CDR2 SVGAGI (reference sequence). The CDR3 is 17 amino acids. The V and J ends lost 5 bases and 5 bases, in that order; junction bases with no gene match: 14. CDR3 region: CASSPPEAGGRVDTQYF. CDR3 bases: TGTGCCAGCAGTCCTCCTGAGGCGGGGGGGCGAGTAGATACGCAGTATTTT.

CDR3 sequence: CASGLGGFSDTQYF. The DNA of the CDR3 is TGTGCTAGTGGTTTAGGAGGATTTTCAGATACGCAGTATTTT. The chain is built from TRBV12-5 and TRBJ2-3; TRBD2 is a possible D gene (5 bases). The V gene lost 3 bases and the J gene lost 4 bases, with 11 bases spanning the gap. The CDR3 consists of 14 residues. Germline-derived CDR1 and CDR2 are LGHNT and FRNRAP.

The chain links TRBV7-2 to TRBJ2-3; no reliable D call. Germline-derived CDR1 and CDR2 are SGHTA and FQGNSA. The V end was cut by 3 bases, the J end by 3 bases, with 7 bases between. CDR3 length: 13 amino acids. CDR3 in amino acids: CASSFEITDTQYF. DNA of the CDR3: TGTGCCAGCAGCTTCGAGATTACAGATACGCAGTATTTT.